This is a list of T cell receptor beta chains from one sample in a study of control samples from healthy donors and cancer patients. This table comes from immunoSEQ multiplex PCR, and its TCRdb copy is limited to in-frame clones, with some not included. The table records 95,000 to 120,000 clones, approximately 80% of them present only once. Sequenced: blood. Every receptor here comes from a man aged 18 to 29 in good health. CDR3s include the opening cysteine and the closing phenylalanine or tryptophan. D genes are given only for firm matches. Clone size appears in some rows only: once, few, many, or a class for an expanded clone.

J gene | V gene | clone size | D gene | CDR3 DNA | CDR3 protein
TRBJ1-6 | TRBV27 | NA | NA | TGTGCCAGCAGTTTAATCGGCCTTTCACCCCTCCACTTT | CASSLIGLSPLHF
TRBJ1-3 | TRBV6-5 | NA | TRBD1 | TGTGCCAGCAGCACAGGGGGCAGTGGAAACACCATATATTTT | CASSTGGSGNTIYF
TRBJ1-2 | TRBV6-5 | NA | NA | TGTGCCAGCAGTTACGGGGCGGACTATGGCTACACCTTC | CASSYGADYGYTF
TRBJ2-2 | TRBV4-3 | once | TRBD1 | TGCGCCAGCAGCCAAGCCTCAGGGGGCCTCGGGGAGCTGTTTTTT | CASSQASGGLGELFF
TRBJ2-3 | TRBV11-2 | NA | TRBD1 | TGTGCCAGCAGCTTTCGACAGGGTTCAGATACGCAGTATTTT | CASSFRQGSDTQYF
TRBJ1-1 | TRBV7-8 | NA | TRBD1 | TGTGCCAGCAGCCCAGGACAGGGTTTGAACACTGAAGCTTTCTTT | CASSPGQGLNTEAFF
TRBJ1-1 | TRBV5-1 | NA | NA | TGCGCCAGCGGAGATCCCCGGGGGATGAACACTGAAGCTTTCTTT | CASGDPRGMNTEAFF
TRBJ1-2 | TRBV12-3/TRBV12-4 | NA | NA | TGTGCCAGCAGTTTAGGCCAGTACTATGGCTACACCTTC | CASSLGQYYGYTF
TRBJ1-2 | TRBV7-2 | NA | NA | TGTGCCAGCAGCTTAGGCGGGGGATTTAATGGCTACACCTTC | CASSLGGGFNGYTF
TRBJ1-3 | TRBV7-8 | NA | NA | TGTGCCAGTATACCAGGGAACTCTGGAAACACCATATATTTT | CASIPGNSGNTIYF
TRBJ2-1 | TRBV24-1 | NA | TRBD1 | TGTGCCACCAGTGGTCGTAGGGACAGGGGGCTAGGGGGCTCCTACAATGAGCAGTTCTTC | CATSGRRDRGLGGSYNEQFF
TRBJ1-6 | TRBV5-8 | NA | NA | TGTGCCAGCAGCTTGCAACGGGATTCACCCCTCCACTTT | CASSLQRDSPLHF
TRBJ2-1 | TRBV3-1/TRBV3-2 | NA | TRBD2 | TGTGCCAGCAGCCTGCAACCGAGACTAGCGGGGTACGAGCAGTTCTTC | CASSLQPRLAGYEQFF
TRBJ2-5 | TRBV7-8 | once | NA | TGTGCCAGCAGCTTAGCAGCGGGCGCAGGGCGTGTCGAGACCCAGTACTTC | CASSLAAGAGRVETQYF
TRBJ1-2 | TRBV27 | NA | NA | TGTGCCAGCAGTTTACGCGCAGATAACTATGGCTACACCTTC | CASSLRADNYGYTF
TRBJ2-5 | TRBV6-5 | NA | TRBD1 | TGTGCCAGCAGTTACCGACGGGACAGCCAAGAGACCCAGTACTTC | CASSYRRDSQETQYF
TRBJ1-2 | TRBV12-3/TRBV12-4 | NA | NA | TGTGCCAGCAGTTTGAGAGCCAGCTACACCTTC | CASSLRASYTF
TRBJ1-1 | TRBV7-8 | NA | NA | TGTGCCAGCAGCTTAGTTGAGGGGACGAACACTGAAGCTTTCTTT | CASSLVEGTNTEAFF
TRBJ2-3 | TRBV3-1/TRBV3-2 | NA | NA | TGTGCCAGCAGCCAAGAGGAGGGACCCAGGGATACGCAGTATTTT | CASSQEEGPRDTQYF
TRBJ1-6 | TRBV7-2 | NA | NA | TGTGCCAGCAGAAATGGGGGGGTGGGGCCCCTCCACTTT | CASRNGGVGPLHF
TRBJ1-1 | TRBV7-9 | once | NA | TGTGCCAGCAGCTTAAACAGGAACACTGAAGCTTTCTTT | CASSLNRNTEAFF
TRBJ2-1 | TRBV25-1 | NA | TRBD2 | TGTGCCAGCAGTGAACAGGGGGAGCGGGGGGGCTTGAATGAGCAGTTCTTC | CASSEQGERGGLNEQFF
TRBJ1-6 | TRBV29-1 | NA | TRBD1 | TGCAGCGTACGTCAGGGGGAACGTTCACCCCTCCACTTT | CSVRQGERSPLHF
TRBJ2-3 | TRBV4-1 | NA | NA | TGCGCCAGCAGCCCGAGACAATTACCCACAGATACGCAGTATTTT | CASSPRQLPTDTQYF
TRBJ1-1 | TRBV19 | NA | NA | TGTGCCAGTAGTATACAGGGAGGAAGTACTGAAGCTTTCTTT | CASSIQGGSTEAFF
TRBJ1-2 | TRBV3-1/TRBV3-2 | NA | NA | TGTGCCAGCAGCCAAGGCCGGTCCCTAAACTATGGCTACACCTTC | CASSQGRSLNYGYTF
TRBJ1-2 | TRBV24-1 | NA | TRBD1 | TGTGCCACCAGTGAACAGGGGCGCGTCCATGGCTACACCTTC | CATSEQGRVHGYTF
TRBJ1-6 | TRBV6-2/TRBV6-3 | NA | TRBD1 | TGTGCCAGCAGTTCCCAGGACAGGGGCTATAATTCACCCCTCCACTTT | CASSSQDRGYNSPLHF
TRBJ2-7 | TRBV7-2 | NA | NA | TGTGCCAGCAGCTCACCGGGACACAACTACGAGCAGTACTTC | CASSSPGHNYEQYF
TRBJ2-1 | TRBV27 | once | NA | TGTGCCAGCAGTTTATCGGCAAGGAGTAATGAGCAGTTCTTC | CASSLSARSNEQFF
TRBJ2-6 | TRBV7-9 | NA | NA | TGTGCCAGCAGCTGGGACGACCCCTACTTTTCCTCTGGGGCCAACGTCCTGACTTTC | CASSWDDPYFSSGANVLTF